This T cell receptor beta chain was recorded in a study of shared T cell receptors in the human thymus. The table came from immunoSEQ multiplex PCR; TCRdb's copy has only in-frame clones and leaves some out. Here the sample spans some 660,000 clones, approximately 89% being singletons. The length of the CDR3 is 16 residues. V was pared by 6 bases and J by 8 bases, with 16 bases of the junction left unmatched. Per germline, CDR1 MNHEY and CDR2 SMNVEV (reference sequence). The same data also went into a second study, on human thymus T cells.

This chain joins TRBV27 and TRBJ2-1, with 7 nucleotides matching TRBD2. What was sequenced was thymocytes. This TCR was sampled from a boy younger than two with a congenital heart defect. DNA of the CDR3: TGTGCCAGCAGCTCAAGAATACTAGCGAAGTTACATGAGCAGTTCTTC. Amino acid sequence: CASSSRILAKLHEQFF.